These 12 T cell receptor beta chains share one sample of origin, sequenced in a study of T cells after yellow fever vaccination. In TCRdb, the 5' RACE reads were re-called with MiXCR into one record per CDR3 protein. The sample comprises 450,000 to 550,000 distinct CDR3 sequences, roughly 19% of which are singletons, and approximately 15% rests with the top ten. The sample consisted of PBMCs, taken 15 days after the yellow fever booster vaccination. These receptors were collected from a man aged 25-45 years who received the YFV17D yellow fever vaccine.

This clonotype was recorded a few times. This sequence joins TRBV5-1 and TRBJ2-5; maybe TRBD2 (5 bases). In germline, CDR1 is SGHRS, CDR2 YFSETQ. The CDR3 contains 14 residues. V was clipped by 0 bases and J by 0 bases, with 6 bases between them. The CDR3 region is CASSLVGNQETQYF. The DNA for the CDR3 is TGCGCCAGCAGCTTGGTCGGGAACCAAGAGACCCAGTACTTC. The full variable domain, completed using reference TRBV5-1 and TRBJ2-5, is KAGVTQTPRYLIKTRGQQVTLSCSPISGHRSVSWYQQTPGQGLQFLFEYFSETQRNKGNFPGRFSGRQFSNSRSEMNVSTLELGDSALYLCASSLVGNQETQYFGPGTRLLVL.

This rearrangement joins TRBV15 to TRBJ2-5; 7 positions agree with TRBD1. CDR3 length: 15 residues. CDR1 LNHNV and CDR2 YYDKDF come from the germline V gene (reference sequence). V shed 3 bases and J 3 bases; nucleotides not matched to a gene: 7. The CDR3 protein is CATSSDRAREETQYF. The DNA for the CDR3 is TGTGCCACCAGCAGTGACAGGGCGAGGGAAGAGACCCAGTACTTC.

This clonotype was seen only a few times. The V call is TRBV12-3 or TRBV12-4, the J call TRBJ2-2, with TRBD1 matching 8 bases. The ends lost 5 bases at V and 8 bases at J; junction bases unmatched: 10. The CDR3 contains 15 residues. CDR3 sequence: CASSPDREGWGELFF. CDR3 nucleotide sequence: TGTGCCAGCAGTCCGGACAGGGAAGGATGGGGGGAGCTGTTTTTT.

The V and J genes are TRBV7-8 and TRBJ1-4, with unresolved D. Trimming took off 4 bases at V and 0 bases at J, with 12 bases between the two ends. In germline, CDR1 is SGHVS, CDR2 FQNEAQ. The CDR3 runs to 16 residues. The DNA of the CDR3 is TGTGCCAGCAGCTCAGATAGAAGGGCAACTAATGAAAAACTGTTTTTT. Translated: CASSSDRRATNEKLFF.

The V and J genes are TRBV20-1 and TRBJ2-7; 10 bases line up with TRBD2. Germline lookup yields CDR1 DFQATT and CDR2 SNEGSKA (reference sequence). The CDR3 spans 14 residues. Germline trimming cut 3 bases from V and 2 bases from J; bases unmatched to any gene: 4. CDR3 in amino acids: CSASRTSGAYEQYF. In DNA form, the CDR3 reads TGCAGTGCTAGTCGGACTAGCGGAGCCTACGAGCAGTACTTC.

The J gene is TRBJ2-5, the V gene TRBV12-3 or TRBV12-4, with 14 bases aligning to TRBD2. V gave up 3 bases and J gave up 5 bases; unmatched junction bases: 8. The CDR3 has 17 residues. CDR3 coding DNA: TGTGCCAGCAGTTTCCCGGGACTAGCGGGAGTAAGTGAGACCCAGTACTTC. Encoded protein: CASSFPGLAGVSETQYF.

The rearrangement links TRBV5-1 to TRBJ2-1, with 14 bases matching TRBD2. Trimming took 3 bases from V and 7 from J; bases not matched to a gene: 6. The CDR3 runs to 16 residues. Per the germline V gene, CDR1 is SGHRS and CDR2 is YFSETQ. DNA for the CDR3: TGCGCCAGCAGCTCGACTAGCGGGAGGGCCTTTAATGAGCAGTTCTTC. Its translation: CASSSTSGRAFNEQFF.

The gene calls are TRBV25-1 and TRBJ2-7; D unresolved. V was clipped by 3 bases and J by 5 bases, with 17 bases between them. The CDR3 runs to 15 residues. Germline values: CDR1 MGHDK, CDR2 SYGVNS. CDR3 DNA sequence: TGTGCCAGCAGTGACTTCTCTATATTGCACCACGAGCAGTACTTC. Its translation: CASSDFSILHHEQYF.

This clonotype was seen only a few times. This rearrangement joins TRBV4-3 to TRBJ2-1; TRBD1 agrees at 9 bases. The CDR3 has 16 amino acids. Per germline, CDR1 LGHNA and CDR2 YSLEER. V dropped 0 bases and J dropped 7; count of bases not matched to a gene: 7. In nucleotides, the CDR3 is TGCGCCAGCAGCCAAGATATTAGGGGACAGGGAAATGAGCAGTTCTTC. It translates to CASSQDIRGQGNEQFF.

This clonotype has more than one count but fewer than ten. The chain couples TRBV18 to TRBJ1-2; 7 bases fit TRBD1. Germline trimming cut 1 base from V and 6 bases from J; bases unmatched to any gene: 17. The CDR3 consists of 18 residues. CDR1 is KGHSH and CDR2 is LQKENI in the germline V gene. This CDR3 is CASSPQQGTHSGLNGYTF. CDR3 coding DNA: TGTGCCAGCTCACCACAACAGGGGACTCATTCGGGTTTGAATGGCTACACCTTC.

This clonotype was counted a few times. The chain is built from TRBV12-3 or TRBV12-4 and TRBJ2-2, with D perhaps TRBD1 (5 bases). The CDR3 totals 13 residues. V shed 8 bases and J shed 6 bases, with 13 bases lying between them. CDR3: CASHMGPPGELFF. The CDR3 DNA sequence: TGTGCCAGCCACATGGGGCCACCCGGGGAGCTGTTTTTT.

This rearrangement joins TRBV5-1 to TRBJ2-2; maybe TRBD1 (5 bases). The V gene lost 2 bases and the J gene lost 1 base, with 9 bases spanning the gap. CDR3 length equals 15 residues. The germline CDR1 and CDR2 sequences are SGHRS and YFSETQ. The CDR3 here is CASSFGRVNTGELFF. The CDR3 coding sequence is TGCGCCAGCAGCTTCGGCAGGGTGAACACCGGGGAGCTGTTTTTT.